This T cell receptor beta chain was identified in a study of radiation and T cells in renal cell carcinoma. Study-wide results and limits: Top tumor clonotypes rose in blood 2 weeks post-radiation, then contracted.

As for this clone: Its antigen is currently unknown.

As to time point: blood 4 weeks post-SBRT, at nephrectomy. The treatment was: 15 Gy SBRT to primary tumor, nephrectomy 4 weeks later. After SBRT, blood was collected at 2 and 4 weeks, plus baseline. This renal cell carcinoma was of the clear cell type. The table came from immunoSEQ multiplex PCR; TCRdb's copy has only in-frame clones and leaves some out. The table records approximately 150,000 clones, approximately 86% of them present only once. The source was blood, collected from a patient whose treatment included radiotherapy and nephrectomy. This receptor was taken from a woman in her fifties or sixties with renal cell carcinoma.

For the CDR3, the DNA is TGTGCCAGCAGTCCTGGGACTAGCGGGAAACGGACCGGGGAGCTGTTTTTT. As protein: CASSPGTSGKRTGELFF. This rearrangement joins TRBV27 to TRBJ2-2, with TRBD2 matching over 13 bases. This CDR3 is built from 17 residues. J lost 5 bases, V lost 5 bases, and 8 bases had no gene match. Germline assignment: CDR1 MNHEY and CDR2 SMNVEV (reference sequence).